Presented here are 23 T cell receptor beta chains from one specimen sequenced in a study of blood T cell repertoires in COVID-19. Profiling relied on immunoSEQ multiplex PCR, and the TCRdb table lists in-frame clones only, not all of them. Of approximately 440,000 clones listed, about 90% are singletons. The sequenced sample consisted of PBMCs or T cells enriched from blood (not recorded which). The receptors derive from a woman aged 18-29 years who had recovered from COVID-19.

This chain connects TRBV6-5 to TRBJ2-2; D not resolved. CDR3 length: 15 residues. The germline V gene encodes CDR1 MNHEY and CDR2 SVGAGI. V lost 9 bases and J 0 bases, leaving 14 bases between the germline ends. The CDR3 DNA sequence: TGTGCCAGTTCCGAAGAGAGCGCGAACACCGGGGAGCTGTTTTTT. This translates into CASSEESANTGELFF.

This clone has just one count. Germline and junction disagree at one end, which may indicate a read error. Here the CDR3 reads CAWSVNEGPTF. The CDR3 nucleotides are TGTGCCTGGAGTGTAAATGAGGGCCCGACCTTT. The chain is built from TRBV30 and TRBJ1-1; D gene uncertain. Germline lookup yields CDR1 GTSNPN and CDR2 SVGIG (reference sequence). This CDR3 has 11 amino acids. Complete variable domain (other parts from reference TRBV30 and TRBJ1-1): SQTIHQWPATLVQPVGSPLSLECTVEGTSNPNLYWYRQAAGRGLQLLFYSVGIGQISSEVPQNLSASRPQDRQFILSSKKLLLSDSGFYLCAWSVNEGPTFGQGTRLTVV.

A few counts support this clone. The chain carries TRBV28 and TRBJ1-5; D is possibly TRBD1 (5 bases). Per germline, CDR1 MDHEN and CDR2 SYDVKM. This CDR3 contains 16 residues. V was pared by 5 bases and J by 1 base, with 15 bases between. The DNA of the CDR3 is TGTGCCAGCAGTCGGGCTCAGGGTGGAAGCAATCAGCCCCAGCATTTT. Its translation is CASSRAQGGSNQPQHF. Drawing the rest from reference TRBV28 and TRBJ1-5, the complete variable domain is DVKVTQSSRYLVKRTGEKVFLECVQDMDHENMFWYRQDPGLGLRLIYFSYDVKMKEKGDIPEGYSVSREKKERFSLILESASTNQTSMYLCASSRAQGGSNQPQHFGDGTRLSIL.

This clone showed up just once. The chain combines TRBV6-5 with TRBJ1-1, with 7 bases identical to TRBD1. Germline CDR1 and CDR2: MNHEY and SVGAGI. The V gene end was trimmed by 9 bases and the J gene end by 6 bases; junction bases not matched to a gene: 10. The CDR3 contains 13 residues. For the CDR3, the DNA is TGTGCCAGTTGGGGGCGGGGACAGCCTGAAGCTTTCTTT. As protein: CASWGRGQPEAFF.

This sequence joins TRBV3-1 (or the pseudogene TRBV3-2) and TRBJ2-1; the match to TRBD1 covers 10 bases. CDR3 length: 17 residues. V lost 3 bases to trimming and J lost 0 bases; unmatched junction nucleotides: 5. Germline loops: CDR1 LGHDT, CDR2 YNNKEL (reference sequence). CDR3 bases: TGTGCCAGCAGCCAGGACAGGGGGACGAGCTCCTACAATGAGCAGTTCTTC. Translating gives CASSQDRGTSSYNEQFF.

V is TRBV6-5 and J is TRBJ1-1; 8 nucleotides align to TRBD1. After removal of 5 bases from V and 1 base from J, the junction contained 3 bases not matched to a gene. CDR3 size: 14 residues. Germline V CDR1 and CDR2: MNHEY, SVGAGI. In DNA, the CDR3 is TGTGCCAGCAGTACCAGGGGGCCGAACACTGAAGCTTTCTTT. Translating it yields CASSTRGPNTEAFF.

J is TRBJ2-7 and V is TRBV6-5; 7 nucleotides agree with TRBD2. The J segment lost 6 bases and the V segment lost 6 bases, leaving 8 bases of the junction unmatched. Germline V gene sequence: CDR1 MNHEY, CDR2 SVGAGI. This CDR3 is built from 13 residues. This CDR3 is CASRREGFGEQYF. CDR3 coding DNA: TGTGCCAGCAGGAGGGAGGGATTTGGCGAGCAGTACTTC.

V gene TRBV2 combines with J gene TRBJ2-3; D remains ambiguous. CDR3 length equals 15 residues. The germline CDR1 and CDR2 sequences are SNHLY and FYNNEI. CDR3 sequence: CASAVGSTDTDTQYF. The CDR3 DNA is TGTGCTTCGGCGGTGGGTTCAACCGATACAGATACGCAGTATTTT.

The sample holds a few counts of this clone. The chain links TRBV12-3 or TRBV12-4 to TRBJ1-5, with D unresolved. Trimming pared 1 base from V and 5 bases from J, leaving 6 bases between. The CDR3 contains 13 residues. The CDR3 here is CASSLDSYQPQHF. The CDR3, as DNA: TGTGCCAGCAGTTTAGACAGTTATCAGCCCCAGCATTTT.

The chain is built from TRBV12-5 and TRBJ1-6, with unresolved D. Deletions cut 7 bases from V and 0 bases from J, with 10 bases between. This CDR3 has 15 residues. Germline CDR1 reads LGHNT; CDR2 reads FRNRAP. This chain's CDR3 is CASARGSSYNSPLHF. The CDR3 region has the DNA TGTGCTAGTGCCCGCGGGAGCTCCTATAATTCACCCCTCCACTTT.

The rearrangement uses TRBV2 and TRBJ1-4, with 8 bases identical to TRBD1. Germline CDR1 reads SNHLY; CDR2 reads FYNNEI. The trim removed 10 bases at V and 0 bases at J, leaving 7 bases unmatched. The CDR3 extends over 15 amino acids. This CDR3 is CATGDRRSTNEKLFF. CDR3 nucleotide sequence: TGTGCCACTGGGGACAGGCGATCAACTAATGAAAAACTGTTTTTT.

A few counts support this clone. CDR3 DNA sequence: TGTGCCAGCAGTGACAGGGACAGGGGAAAACTGTTTTTT. Residues: CASSDRDRGKLFF. V is TRBV6-1 and J is TRBJ1-4; 10 nucleotides line up with TRBD1. The junction had 2 bases not matched to a gene; V was cut back by 3 bases and J by 10 bases. This CDR3 has 13 amino acids. Germline V gene lookup returns CDR1 MNHNS and CDR2 SASEGT.

The chain recombines TRBV12-5 with TRBJ1-6; no definite D call. CDR1 is LGHNT and CDR2 is FRNRAP in the germline V gene. The CDR3 is 13 residues long. V lost 6 bases and J lost 10, with 13 bases in between. CDR3 nucleotides: TGTGCTAGTGGCCAACAGATTAGGTCACCCCTCCACTTT. Protein sequence: CASGQQIRSPLHF.

V gene TRBV13 combines with J gene TRBJ2-4; D not resolved. CDR1 and CDR2 (germline): PRHDT, FYEKMQ (reference sequence). This CDR3 is 14 amino acids long. Trimming left V 5 bases short and J 5 bases short, with 13 bases between. CDR3 protein: CASSTAFYQNIQYF. The CDR3 nucleotides read TGTGCCAGCAGCACAGCCTTTTACCAAAACATTCAGTACTTC.

The gene calls are TRBV2 and TRBJ2-1; 8 bases align to TRBD2. Germline V gene sequence: CDR1 SNHLY, CDR2 FYNNEI. The junction had 11 bases not matched to a gene; V was cut back by 7 bases and J by 9 bases. This CDR3 spans 14 amino acids. The CDR3 spells CASTNSGGPGEQFF. The CDR3 DNA sequence: TGTGCCAGCACCAACTCGGGGGGGCCGGGTGAGCAGTTCTTC.

Here the CDR3 reads CASKEQGVENEKLFF. The CDR3 DNA reads TGTGCCAGTAAGGAGCAGGGGGTAGAAAATGAAAAACTGTTTTTT. The rearrangement uses TRBV19 and TRBJ1-4; 7 nucleotides match TRBD1. This CDR3 region has 15 residues. V shed 7 bases, J shed 5 bases, and the junction held 10 bases outside the gene matches. Germline V CDR1 and CDR2: LNHDA, SQIVND (reference sequence).

This chain uses TRBV29-1 with TRBJ2-7; a possible D gene is TRBD1 (5 bases). Germline values: CDR1 SQVTM, CDR2 ANQGSEA. The CDR3 totals 12 residues. The V and J ends lost 4 bases and 3 bases respectively, with 10 bases between them. CDR3: CSVVDRLYEQYF. DNA for the CDR3: TGCAGCGTTGTCGACAGACTCTACGAGCAGTACTTC.

The V and J genes are TRBV27 and TRBJ1-1; tentative D call: TRBD1 (6 bases). Per the germline V gene, CDR1 is MNHEY and CDR2 is SMNVEV (reference sequence). The CDR3 runs 14 residues. V lost 4 bases and J lost 4, with 13 bases in between. The CDR3 nucleotides read TGTGCCAGCAGTTCCACAGGGTGGAGCACTGAAGCTTTCTTT. It codes for CASSSTGWSTEAFF.

V and J are TRBV6-5 and TRBJ2-5, with D hard to call. Germline CDR1 MNHEY, CDR2 SVGAGI. CDR3 length: 13 amino acids. Trimming removed 6 bases from V and 2 bases from J, with 10 bases in between. CDR3 nucleotide sequence: TGTGCCAGCAGGGAGACTGTACAAGAGACCCAGTACTTC. The encoded protein is CASRETVQETQYF.

The rearrangement links TRBV7-2 to TRBJ2-1; a possible D gene is TRBD2 (5 bases). Trimming removed 1 base from V and 9 bases from J, with 13 bases in between. The length of the CDR3 is 14 residues. Germline V lookup: CDR1 SGHTA, CDR2 FQGNSA. The CDR3 DNA sequence: TGTGCCAGCAGCTTAGGTCAGGAAGCGGCTGAGCAGTTCTTC. Translation gives CASSLGQEAAEQFF.

This sequence joins TRBV6-1 and TRBJ2-3; D remains unclear. Trimming left V 1 base short and J 4 bases short, with 9 bases between. The CDR3 is 14 residues long. Germline-derived CDR1 and CDR2 are MNHNS and SASEGT. CDR3 loop: CASSEGSRADTQYF. The CDR3, as DNA: TGTGCCAGCAGTGAAGGAAGCCGTGCAGATACGCAGTATTTT.

The rearrangement joins TRBV5-4 to TRBJ1-1; D remains ambiguous. This CDR3 is 13 amino acids long. Trimming took 4 bases from V and 1 from J, leaving 8 bases between them. Per the germline V gene, CDR1 is SGHNT and CDR2 is YYREEE (reference sequence). The CDR3 sequence is CASSLAENTEAFF. The CDR3 bases are TGTGCCAGCAGCCTTGCGGAGAACACTGAAGCTTTCTTT.

The chain links TRBV3-1 (or the pseudogene TRBV3-2) to TRBJ2-5; 9 bases are a match to TRBD1. J gave up 4 bases and V 4 bases, and 1 base lay outside the gene matches. CDR1 is LGHDT, CDR2 YNNKEL, per germline (reference sequence). The CDR3 covers 13 residues. Here the CDR3 reads CASSRQGGETQYF. CDR3 DNA: TGTGCCAGCAGCCGACAGGGGGGAGAGACCCAGTACTTC.